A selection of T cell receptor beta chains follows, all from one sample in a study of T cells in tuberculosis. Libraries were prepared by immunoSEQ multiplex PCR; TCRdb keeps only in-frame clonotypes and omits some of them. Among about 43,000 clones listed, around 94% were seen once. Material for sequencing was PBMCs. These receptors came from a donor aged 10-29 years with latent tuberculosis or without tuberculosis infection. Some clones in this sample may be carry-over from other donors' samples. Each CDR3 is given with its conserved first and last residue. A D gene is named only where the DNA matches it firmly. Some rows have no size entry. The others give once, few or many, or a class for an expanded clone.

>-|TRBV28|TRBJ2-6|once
TGTGCCAGCACAGTATCCTCTGGGGCCAACGTCCTGACTTTC
CASTVSSGANVLTF
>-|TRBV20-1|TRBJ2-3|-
TGCAGTGCTGATAGGGGGGGTTCGCAGTATTTT
CSADRGGSQYF
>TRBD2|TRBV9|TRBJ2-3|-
TGTGCCAGCAGCGTGACGAACCTAGCGGGAGAAGCAGATACGCAGTATTTT
CASSVTNLAGEADTQYF
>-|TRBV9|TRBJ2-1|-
TGTGCCAGCAGCGTACAGGCCTCCTACAATGAGCAGTTCTTC
CASSVQASYNEQFF
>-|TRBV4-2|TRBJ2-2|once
TGTGCCAGCAGCCAAGGGGCCCACCAGAGAATTACCGGGGAGCTGTTTTTT
CASSQGAHQRITGELFF
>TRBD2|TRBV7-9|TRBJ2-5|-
TGTGCCAGCAGCTTAGCGGGAGGGGCGGAGACCCAGTACTTC
CASSLAGGAETQYF
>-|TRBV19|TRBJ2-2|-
TGTGCCACCAAAATGGACCGGGGAATAGCCGGGGAGCTGTTTTTT
CATKMDRGIAGELFF
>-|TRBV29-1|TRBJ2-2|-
TGCAGCGTACCGAAGGTCGGGGGTAAGACCGGGGAGCTGTTTTTT
CSVPKVGGKTGELFF
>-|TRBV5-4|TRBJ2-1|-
TGTGCCAGCAGCTTGGAAGCGTCCTCCTACAATGAGCAGTTCTTC
CASSLEASSYNEQFF
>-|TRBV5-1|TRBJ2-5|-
TGCGCCAGCCTCTATAGCAGCGGAGAGACCCAGTACTTC
CASLYSSGETQYF
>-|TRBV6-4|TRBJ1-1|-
TGTGCCAGCAGAAATCAGGGGATGAACACTGAAGCTTTCTTT
CASRNQGMNTEAFF
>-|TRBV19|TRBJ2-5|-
TGTGCCAGTAGTATAGTCGGAATAGCGGTCCCGTACTTC
CASSIVGIAVPYF
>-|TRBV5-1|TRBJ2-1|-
TGCGCCAGCAGCCCTACGACACCTTACAATGAGCAGTTCTTC
CASSPTTPYNEQFF
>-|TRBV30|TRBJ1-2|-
TGTGCCTGGATGGAGTATGGCTACACCTTC
CAWMEYGYTF
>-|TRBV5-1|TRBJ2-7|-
TGCGCCAGCAGCTTGGCCATAGGGAGAGAGCAGTACTTC
CASSLAIGREQYF
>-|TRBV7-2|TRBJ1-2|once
TGTGCCAGCAGCTTAGTTGCAGAACTGACACACTATGGCTACACCTTC
CASSLVAELTHYGYTF
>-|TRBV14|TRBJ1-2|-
TGTGCCAGCAGCCAACGGGGGAAAGGCTACACCTTC
CASSQRGKGYTF
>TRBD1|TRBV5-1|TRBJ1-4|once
TGCGCCAGCAGCGCCCTTACAGGGGAATTTAATGAAAAACTGTTTTTT
CASSALTGEFNEKLFF
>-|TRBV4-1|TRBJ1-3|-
TGCGCCAGCAGCCAAGGTCACAACTCTGGAAACACCATATATTTT
CASSQGHNSGNTIYF
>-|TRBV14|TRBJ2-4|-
TGTGCCAGCAGCCAGGCGGGACAGAGAGATTGGAACATTCAGTACTTC
CASSQAGQRDWNIQYF
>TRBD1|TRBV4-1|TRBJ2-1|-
TGCGCCAGCAGCCAAGTATGGGACAGGGGACAAAGTGAGCAGTTCTTC
CASSQVWDRGQSEQFF
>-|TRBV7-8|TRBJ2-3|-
TGTGCCAGCAGCTTAAGTGGGACTGGGGGACGGAGCTGGTATTTT
CASSLSGTGGRSWYF
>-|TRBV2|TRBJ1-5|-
TGTGCCAGCAGCACACACAATGACAGATTTAGCAATCAGCCCCAGCATTTT
CASSTHNDRFSNQPQHF
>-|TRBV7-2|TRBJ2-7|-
TGTGCCAGCAGCTTAGGTTTTGGGGGGAAACGCCCGAGATCCTACGAGCAGTACTTC
CASSLGFGGKRPRSYEQYF
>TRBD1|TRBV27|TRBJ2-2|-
TGTGCCAGCAGTTCAGGACAGGGTGGGACCGGGGAGCTGTTTTTT
CASSSGQGGTGELFF
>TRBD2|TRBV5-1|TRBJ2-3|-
TGCGCCAGCAGGTTGGGACTAGCTGAGCATAGCACAGATACGCAGTATTTT
CASRLGLAEHSTDTQYF
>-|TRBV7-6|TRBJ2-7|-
TGTGCCAGCAGCTTATTCGAGAACGAGTACGAGCAGTACTTC
CASSLFENEYEQYF
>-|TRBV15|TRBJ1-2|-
TGTGCCACCAGCAGAGAGGCCAACTATGGCTACACCTTC
CATSREANYGYTF
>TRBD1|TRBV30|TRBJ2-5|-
TGTGCCTGGAGTAAGGGGGCGCGAGAGACCCAGTACTTC
CAWSKGARETQYF
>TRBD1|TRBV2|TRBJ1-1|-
TGTGCCAGCAGGGACAGGGGCTATGAAGCTTTCTTT
CASRDRGYEAFF
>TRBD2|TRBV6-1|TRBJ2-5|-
TGTGCCAGCAGTGAACAAAGGTCTAGCGGGAGGGCGTACCAAGAGACCCAGTACTTC
CASSEQRSSGRAYQETQYF
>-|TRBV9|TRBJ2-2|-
TGTGCCAGCAGCTCCCCGGGCGAGGGGAACACCGGGGAGCTGTTTTTT
CASSSPGEGNTGELFF
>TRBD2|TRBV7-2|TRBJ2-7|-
TGTGCCAGCAGCTTTCGGGCGGGAGCGTCCTACGAGCAGTACTTC
CASSFRAGASYEQYF
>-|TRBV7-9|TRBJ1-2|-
TGTGCCAGCAGCTCGAGGGCCAAGCGTCAATATGGCTACACCTTC
CASSSRAKRQYGYTF
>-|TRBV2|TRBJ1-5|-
TGTGCCAGCGGAACAGGGAGTTTTAGGGATCAGCCCCAGCATTTT
CASGTGSFRDQPQHF
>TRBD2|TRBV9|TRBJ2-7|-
TGTGCCAGCAGCGCCCGGGACTACTTCGAGCACTACGAGCAGTACTTC
CASSARDYFEHYEQYF
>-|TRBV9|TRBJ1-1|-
TGTGCCAGCAGCGGACTACAGCCGAACACTGAAGCTTTCTTT
CASSGLQPNTEAFF
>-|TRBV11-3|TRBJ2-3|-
TGTGCCAGCAGCTTCGAGGGATCTAGCACAGATACGCAGTATTTT
CASSFEGSSTDTQYF
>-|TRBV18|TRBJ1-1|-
TGTGCCAGCTCACCAGAACGGGGTACTGAAGCTTTCTTT
CASSPERGTEAFF
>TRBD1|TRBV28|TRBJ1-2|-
TGTGCCAGCAGCGTCACAGGGGCTCGCTATGGCTACACCTTC
CASSVTGARYGYTF
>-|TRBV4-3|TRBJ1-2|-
TGCGCCAGCAGCCAGCAGACAGAGGCGAGGGGCTACACCTTC
CASSQQTEARGYTF
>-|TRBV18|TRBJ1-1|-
TGTGCCAGCTCACAGGACAGAACAGACACTGAAGCTTTCTTT
CASSQDRTDTEAFF
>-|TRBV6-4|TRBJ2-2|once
TGTGCCAGCAGTGACAGGGACAACGGGGAGCTGTTTTTT
CASSDRDNGELFF
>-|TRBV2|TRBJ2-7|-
TGTGCCACCCGCCTTAGCTCCTACGAGCAGTACTTC
CATRLSSYEQYF
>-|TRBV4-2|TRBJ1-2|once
TGTGCCAGCAGCCAAGATTTGTTGGCAAACTATGGCTACACCTTC
CASSQDLLANYGYTF
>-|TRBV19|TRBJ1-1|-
TGTGCCAGTAGAAAAGAACCAACAGGTTCGGGTGAAGCTTTCTTT
CASRKEPTGSGEAFF
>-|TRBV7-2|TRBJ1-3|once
TGTGCCAGCAGCTTAGCCGTGAGGAACACCATATATTTT
CASSLAVRNTIYF
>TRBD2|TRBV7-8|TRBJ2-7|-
TGTGCCAGCAGCTCTTATAAGCTAGCGGGAGGGCCAAGTAAAGTGCAGTACTTC
CASSSYKLAGGPSKVQYF
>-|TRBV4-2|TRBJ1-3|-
TGTGCCAGCAGCCCCAGAAATGGGGAGGGAACGGGAAACACCATATATTTT
CASSPRNGEGTGNTIYF